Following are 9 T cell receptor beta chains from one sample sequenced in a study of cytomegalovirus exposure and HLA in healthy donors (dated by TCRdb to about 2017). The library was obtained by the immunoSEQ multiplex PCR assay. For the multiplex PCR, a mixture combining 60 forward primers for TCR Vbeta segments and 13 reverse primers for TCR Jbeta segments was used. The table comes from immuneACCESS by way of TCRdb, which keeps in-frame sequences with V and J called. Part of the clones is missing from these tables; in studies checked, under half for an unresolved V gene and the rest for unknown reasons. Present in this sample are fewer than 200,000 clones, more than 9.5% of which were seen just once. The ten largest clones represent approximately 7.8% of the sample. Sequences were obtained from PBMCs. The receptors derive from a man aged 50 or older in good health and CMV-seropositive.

CDR3 sequence (DNA): TGTGCCAGTAGTATGCTCCCCTCGCAGGGCGGTCAGCCCCAGCATTTT. It translates to CASSMLPSQGGQPQHF. The chain couples TRBV19 to TRBJ1-5; TRBD1 might be the D (5 bases). The CDR3 has 16 amino acids. V gave up 3 bases and J gave up 6 bases, with 18 bases separating them. The germline CDR1 and CDR2 sequences are LNHDA and SQIVND (reference sequence).

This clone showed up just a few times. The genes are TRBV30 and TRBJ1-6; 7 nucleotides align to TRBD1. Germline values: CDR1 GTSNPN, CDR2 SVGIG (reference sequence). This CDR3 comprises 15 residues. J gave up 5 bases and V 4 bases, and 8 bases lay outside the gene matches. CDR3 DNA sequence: TGTGCCTGGAATCGCGAGGGGGCAGATAATTCACCCCTCCACTTT. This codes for CAWNREGADNSPLHF.

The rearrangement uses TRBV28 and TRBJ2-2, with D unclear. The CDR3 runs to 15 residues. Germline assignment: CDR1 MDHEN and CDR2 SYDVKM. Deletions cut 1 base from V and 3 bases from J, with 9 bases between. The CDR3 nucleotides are TGTGCCAGCAGTTTATCCCCCCCCGACACCGGGGAGCTGTTTTTT. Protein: CASSLSPPDTGELFF.

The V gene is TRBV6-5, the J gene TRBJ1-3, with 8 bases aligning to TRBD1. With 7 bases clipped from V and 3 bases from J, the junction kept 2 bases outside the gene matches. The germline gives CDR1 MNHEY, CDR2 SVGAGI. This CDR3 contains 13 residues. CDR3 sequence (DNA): TGTGCCAGCAAGACAGGGGATGGAAACACCATATATTTT. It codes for CASKTGDGNTIYF.

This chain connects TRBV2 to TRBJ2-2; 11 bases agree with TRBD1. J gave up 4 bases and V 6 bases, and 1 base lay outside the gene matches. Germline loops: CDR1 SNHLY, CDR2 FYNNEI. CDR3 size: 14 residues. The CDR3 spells CASRGQGGTGELFF. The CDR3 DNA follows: TGTGCCAGCAGGGGACAGGGGGGCACCGGGGAGCTGTTTTTT.

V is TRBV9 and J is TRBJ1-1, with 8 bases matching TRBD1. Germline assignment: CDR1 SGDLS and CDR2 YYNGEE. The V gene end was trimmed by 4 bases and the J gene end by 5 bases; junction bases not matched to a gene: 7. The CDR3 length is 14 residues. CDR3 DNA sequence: TGTGCCAGCAGCTTCGGGACAGGCGAAACTGAAGCTTTCTTT. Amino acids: CASSFGTGETEAFF.

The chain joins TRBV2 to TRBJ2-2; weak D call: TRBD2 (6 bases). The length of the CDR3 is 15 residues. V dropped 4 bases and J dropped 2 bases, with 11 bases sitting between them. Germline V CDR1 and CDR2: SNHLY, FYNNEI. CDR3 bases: TGTGCCAGCAGTGCCGGGACTTCAAACACCGGGGAGCTGTTTTTT. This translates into CASSAGTSNTGELFF.

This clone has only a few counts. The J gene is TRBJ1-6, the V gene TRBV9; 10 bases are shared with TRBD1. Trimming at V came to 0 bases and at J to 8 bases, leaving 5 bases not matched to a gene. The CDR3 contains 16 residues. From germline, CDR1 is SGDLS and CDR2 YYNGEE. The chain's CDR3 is CASSVAGDRGYSPLHF. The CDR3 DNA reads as TGTGCCAGCAGCGTAGCTGGGGACAGGGGTTATTCACCCCTCCACTTT. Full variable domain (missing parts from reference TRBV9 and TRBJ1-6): DSGVTQTPKHLITATGQRVTLRCSPRSGDLSVYWYQQSLDQGLQFLIQYYNGEERAKGNILERFSAQQFPDLHSELNLSSLELGDSALYFCASSVAGDRGYSPLHFGNGTRLTVT.

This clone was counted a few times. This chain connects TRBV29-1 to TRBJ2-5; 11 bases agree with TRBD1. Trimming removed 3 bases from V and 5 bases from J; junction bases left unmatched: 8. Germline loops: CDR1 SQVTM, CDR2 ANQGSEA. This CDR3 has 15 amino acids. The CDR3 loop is CSVERTGGEQETQYF. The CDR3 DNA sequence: TGCAGCGTTGAGAGGACAGGGGGCGAACAGGAGACCCAGTACTTC. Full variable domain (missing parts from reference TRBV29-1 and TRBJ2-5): SAVISQKPSRDICQRGTSLTIQCQVDSQVTMMFWYRQQPGQSLTLIATANQGSEATYESGFVIDKFPISRPNLTFSTLTVSNMSPEDSSIYLCSVERTGGEQETQYFGPGTRLLVL.